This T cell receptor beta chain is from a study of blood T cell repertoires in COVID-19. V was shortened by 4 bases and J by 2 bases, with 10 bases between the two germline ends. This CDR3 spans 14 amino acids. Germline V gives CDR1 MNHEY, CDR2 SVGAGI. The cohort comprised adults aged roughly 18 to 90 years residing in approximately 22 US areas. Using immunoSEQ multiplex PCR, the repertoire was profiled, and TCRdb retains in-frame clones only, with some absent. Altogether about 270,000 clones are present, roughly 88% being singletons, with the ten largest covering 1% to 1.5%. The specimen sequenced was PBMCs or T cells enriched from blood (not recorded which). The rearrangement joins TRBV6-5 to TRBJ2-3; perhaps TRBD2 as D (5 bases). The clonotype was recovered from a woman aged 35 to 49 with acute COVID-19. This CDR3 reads CASSSPLVTDTQYF. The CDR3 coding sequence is TGTGCCAGCAGTTCCCCACTAGTCACAGATACGCAGTATTTT.